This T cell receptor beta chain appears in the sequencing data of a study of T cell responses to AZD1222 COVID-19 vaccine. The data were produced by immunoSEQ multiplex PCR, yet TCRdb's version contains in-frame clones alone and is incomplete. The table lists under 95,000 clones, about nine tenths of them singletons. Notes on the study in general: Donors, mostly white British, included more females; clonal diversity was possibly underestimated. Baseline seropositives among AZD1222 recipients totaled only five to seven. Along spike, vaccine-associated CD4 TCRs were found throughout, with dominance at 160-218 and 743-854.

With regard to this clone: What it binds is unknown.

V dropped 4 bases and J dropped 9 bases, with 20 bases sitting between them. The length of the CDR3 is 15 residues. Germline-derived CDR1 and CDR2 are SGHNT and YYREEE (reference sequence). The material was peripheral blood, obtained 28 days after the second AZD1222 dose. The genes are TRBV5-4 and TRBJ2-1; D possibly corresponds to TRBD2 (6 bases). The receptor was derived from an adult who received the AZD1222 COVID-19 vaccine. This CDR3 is CASSLTGGPAGEQFF. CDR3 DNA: TGTGCCAGCAGCCTCACCGGAGGGCCAGCCGGTGAGCAGTTCTTC.